Listed below are T cell receptor beta chains from one sample, sequenced in a study of graft-versus-host responses after intestinal transplantation. Sequenced by immunoSEQ multiplex PCR; TCRdb stores in-frame clones only, minus some. The sample has 84,000 or so clones, 85% to 95% seen once. These TCRs are of unknown antigen specificity. The source was unstimulated CD8+ T cells sorted from spleen or lymph node cells, collected before transplant. The origin of the receptors is a human donor who was the organ donor for an intestinal transplant. Both conserved end residues are part of each CDR3. A D gene is named only where the DNA matches it firmly. A row's size may be missing; if present it is once, few, many or a size class.

TRBJ2-1,-,TRBV29-1,-,TGCAGCGTTGAAACGGGGTACCCCCTCTCCTACAATGAGCAGTTCTTC,CSVETGYPLSYNEQFF
TRBJ1-1,-,TRBV19,-,TGTGCCAGTAGTGTCGCAGCGGTGAACACTGAAGCTTTCTTT,CASSVAAVNTEAFF
TRBJ2-3,-,TRBV4-1,-,TGCGCCAGCAGCCGTACTATCACAGATACGCAGTATTTT,CASSRTITDTQYF
TRBJ2-7,-,TRBV5-1,few,TGCGCCAGCAGCCCGGGACCTTGGGAGGCCTACGAGCAGTACTTC,CASSPGPWEAYEQYF
TRBJ2-7,TRBD1,TRBV5-5,-,TGTGCCAGCAGCGTCGACAGGGTCTACGAGCAGTACTTC,CASSVDRVYEQYF
TRBJ2-2,TRBD2,TRBV27,-,TGTGCCAGCAGTTTATGGACGGCACCGACTAGCGGGAGGGCCGGGGAGCTGTTTTTT,CASSLWTAPTSGRAGELFF
TRBJ2-1,TRBD2,TRBV27,-,TGTGCCAGCAGTTTGTCTGGCGGGGGGCGGTCCTACAATGAGCAGTTCTTC,CASSLSGGGRSYNEQFF
TRBJ2-5,-,TRBV27,-,TGTGCCAGCAGAGCCGGGGTTCACCAGACCCAGTACTTC,CASRAGVHQTQYF
TRBJ2-1,-,TRBV11-2,-,TGTGCCAGCAGCTTTCCGAGCTCCTACAATGAGCAGTTCTTC,CASSFPSSYNEQFF
TRBJ1-1,TRBD1,TRBV11-1,once,TGTGCCAGCAGCTTCCACCCGGGACAGTGGGCTTTCTTT,CASSFHPGQWAFF
TRBJ1-1,-,TRBV20-1,-,TGCAGTGCTAGTCGCAGGACTGAAGCTTTCTTT,CSASRRTEAFF
TRBJ1-5,-,TRBV2,few,TGTGCCAGCAGTGAGAGGTCATCCCACCGGTTTAGCAATCAGCCCCAGCATTTT,CASSERSSHRFSNQPQHF
TRBJ2-4,-,TRBV11-3,-,TGTGCCAGCAGCTCCCGAGACCGAGGCTTTAAGAACATTCAGTACTTC,CASSSRDRGFKNIQYF
TRBJ2-5,TRBD2,TRBV6-5,-,TGTGCCAGCAGTTACCGGGCTAGCGGACCTCAAGAGACCCAGTACTTC,CASSYRASGPQETQYF
TRBJ2-7,-,TRBV6-5,few,TGTGCCAGCAGTTACGGGCAGTTTTACGAGCAGTACTTC,CASSYGQFYEQYF
TRBJ2-4,TRBD1,TRBV30,-,TGTGCCTGGAGTGTAAAAGCAGGGACAGGGGCTATTCAGTACTTC,CAWSVKAGTGAIQYF
TRBJ2-5,-,TRBV5-1,-,TGCGCCAGCAGCCCTAGCGTAAACGAAGAGACCCAGTACTTC,CASSPSVNEETQYF
TRBJ2-1,TRBD2,TRBV5-1,-,TGCGCCAGCAGCTGGGCTAGCGGGAGCAGGAATGAGCAGTTCTTC,CASSWASGSRNEQFF
TRBJ1-1,TRBD1,TRBV10-3,-,TGTGCCATCAGTGATCGGGTTAGGACAGGGAAGTTGAACACTGAAGCTTTCTTT,CAISDRVRTGKLNTEAFF
TRBJ2-1,-,TRBV29-1,-,TGCAGCGCCCGCCGAGGGGGTTACGAGTTCTTC,CSARRGGYEFF
TRBJ2-5,-,TRBV18,once,TGTGCCAGCTCACCACCACTCGTCAACAGAGCCCAAGAGACCCAGTACTTC,CASSPPLVNRAQETQYF
TRBJ1-1,-,TRBV11-3,-,TGTGCCAGCGCCACCCCCCAACATATGAACACTGAAGCTTTCTTT,CASATPQHMNTEAFF
TRBJ2-7,TRBD1,TRBV5-1,-,TGCGCCAGCAGCTTGTTAGGACAGGGGCTTACCTACGAGCAGTACTTC,CASSLLGQGLTYEQYF
TRBJ2-2,-,TRBV11-3,-,TGTGCCAGCAGCTTAGGCGGACAGCCCACCGGGGAGCTGTTTTTT,CASSLGGQPTGELFF